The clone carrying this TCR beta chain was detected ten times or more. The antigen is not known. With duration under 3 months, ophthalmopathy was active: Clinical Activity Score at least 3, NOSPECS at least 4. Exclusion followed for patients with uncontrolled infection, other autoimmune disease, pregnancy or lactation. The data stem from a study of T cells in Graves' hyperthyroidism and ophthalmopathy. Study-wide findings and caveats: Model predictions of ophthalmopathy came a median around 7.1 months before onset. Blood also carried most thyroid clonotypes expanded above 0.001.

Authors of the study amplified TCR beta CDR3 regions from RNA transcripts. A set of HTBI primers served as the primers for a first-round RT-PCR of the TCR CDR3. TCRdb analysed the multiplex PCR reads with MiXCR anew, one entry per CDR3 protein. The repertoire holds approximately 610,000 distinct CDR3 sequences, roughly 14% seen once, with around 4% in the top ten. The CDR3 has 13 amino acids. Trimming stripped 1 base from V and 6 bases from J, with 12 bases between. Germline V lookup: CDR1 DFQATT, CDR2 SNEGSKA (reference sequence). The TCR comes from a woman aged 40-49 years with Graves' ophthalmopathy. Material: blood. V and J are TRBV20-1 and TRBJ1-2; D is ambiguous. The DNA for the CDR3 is TGCAGTGCTAGAGGAATCGAGGGTAATGGCTACACCTTC. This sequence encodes CSARGIEGNGYTF.